This T cell receptor beta chain was observed in a study of T-cell reconstitution after alpha-beta-depleted transplantation in children. Study-level results: The main origin of T-cell counts and diversity one year after transplant was newly produced T cells.

V lost 4 bases and J lost 4; bases outside the gene matches: 8. CDR3 length: 15 residues. The V gene's germline CDR1 is SGHDT and CDR2 YYEEEE. This clonotype turned up a few times. Its antigen remains unknown. Construction of the TCRbeta library involved unique molecular identifiers. TCRdb passed the PCR reads through MiXCR, listing each CDR3 protein once. This table holds some 300,000 distinct CDR3 sequences, over 7% found once. This receptor was taken from a female patient aged 2-15 years who had a stem cell transplant for Fanconi anemia, so the T cells may come from the graft donor. The sample here was peripheral blood, taken 360 days after TCRalphabeta/CD19-depleted stem cell transplant. This sequence joins TRBV5-6 and TRBJ2-5, with 9 nucleotides matching TRBD1. The CDR3 protein is CASSERTGEIETQYF. For the CDR3, the DNA is TGTGCCAGCAGCGAAAGGACAGGGGAAATAGAGACCCAGTACTTC.